This T cell receptor (beta chain) was identified during a study of T cell responses to AZD1222 COVID-19 vaccine. Germline lookup yields CDR1 MNHEY and CDR2 SMNVEV (reference sequence). V dropped 5 bases and J dropped 4; count of bases not matched to a gene: 4. CDR3 length: 16 amino acids. TCRdb's copy holds only in-frame clones and misses some; the assay was immunoSEQ multiplex PCR. In the table there are about 60,000 clones, 85% of which are singletons. In regard to this clone: Its antigen remains unidentified.

Regarding the study as a whole: Per reports, nearly half of all spike-specific TCRs target regions that are unmutated in variants. Baseline serology detected seropositivity in only a handful of AZD1222 recipients.

The sequence derives from an adult in good health. The chain is built from TRBV27 and TRBJ2-5, with 16 bases aligning to TRBD2. Sequencing was performed on peripheral blood, taken on day 0 of AZD1222 vaccination. The CDR3, as DNA: TGTGCCAGCAGTCCGGGACTAGCGGGGGGGTCAGAGACCCAGTACTTC. Translated, it gives CASSPGLAGGSETQYF.